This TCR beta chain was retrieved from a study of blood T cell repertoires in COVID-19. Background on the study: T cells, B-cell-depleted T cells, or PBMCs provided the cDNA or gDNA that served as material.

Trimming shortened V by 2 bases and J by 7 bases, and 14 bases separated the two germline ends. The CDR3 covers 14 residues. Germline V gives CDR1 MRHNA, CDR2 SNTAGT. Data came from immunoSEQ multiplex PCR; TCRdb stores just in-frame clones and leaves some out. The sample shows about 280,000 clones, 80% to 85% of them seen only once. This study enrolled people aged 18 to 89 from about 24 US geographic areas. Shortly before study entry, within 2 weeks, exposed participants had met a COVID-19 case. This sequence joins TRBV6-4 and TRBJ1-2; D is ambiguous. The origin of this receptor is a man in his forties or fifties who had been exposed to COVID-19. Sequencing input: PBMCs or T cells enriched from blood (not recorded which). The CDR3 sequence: CASSDQGGLGGYTF. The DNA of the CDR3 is TGTGCCAGCAGTGACCAAGGAGGTTTGGGTGGCTACACCTTC.